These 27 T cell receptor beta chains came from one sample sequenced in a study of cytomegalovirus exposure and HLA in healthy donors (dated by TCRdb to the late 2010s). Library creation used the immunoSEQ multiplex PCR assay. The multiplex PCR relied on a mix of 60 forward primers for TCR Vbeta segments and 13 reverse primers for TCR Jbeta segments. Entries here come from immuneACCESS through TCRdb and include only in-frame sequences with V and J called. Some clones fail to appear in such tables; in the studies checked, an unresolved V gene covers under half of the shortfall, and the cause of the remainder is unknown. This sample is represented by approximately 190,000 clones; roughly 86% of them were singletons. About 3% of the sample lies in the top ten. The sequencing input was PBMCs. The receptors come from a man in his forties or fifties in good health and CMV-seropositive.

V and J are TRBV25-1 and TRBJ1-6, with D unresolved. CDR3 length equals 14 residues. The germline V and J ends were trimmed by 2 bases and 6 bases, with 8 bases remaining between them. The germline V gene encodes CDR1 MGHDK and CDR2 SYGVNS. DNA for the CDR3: TGTGCCAGCAGTGAAAACAGCTTTAATTCACCCCTCCACTTT. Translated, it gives CASSENSFNSPLHF.

The CDR3 region is CASSPREGTEAFF. The CDR3 DNA sequence: TGTGCCAGCTCACCACGGGAGGGTACTGAAGCTTTCTTT. This chain connects TRBV18 to TRBJ1-1, with D uncertain. The germline gives CDR1 KGHSH, CDR2 LQKENI. CDR3 length equals 13 residues. V was clipped by 1 base and J by 5 bases, with 8 bases between them.

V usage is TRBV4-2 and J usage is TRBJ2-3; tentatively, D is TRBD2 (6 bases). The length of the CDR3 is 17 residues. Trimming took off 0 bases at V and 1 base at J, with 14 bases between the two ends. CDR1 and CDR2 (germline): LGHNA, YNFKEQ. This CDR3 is CASSQDFGGLRTDTQYF. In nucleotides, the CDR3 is TGTGCCAGCAGCCAAGATTTTGGGGGGTTGCGCACAGATACGCAGTATTTT.

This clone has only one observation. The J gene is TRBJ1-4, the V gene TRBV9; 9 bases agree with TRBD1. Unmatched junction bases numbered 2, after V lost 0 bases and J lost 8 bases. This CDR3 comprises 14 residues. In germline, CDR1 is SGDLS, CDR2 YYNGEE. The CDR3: CASSVVDRGEKLFF. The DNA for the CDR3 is TGTGCCAGCAGCGTAGTAGACAGGGGGGAAAAACTGTTTTTT.

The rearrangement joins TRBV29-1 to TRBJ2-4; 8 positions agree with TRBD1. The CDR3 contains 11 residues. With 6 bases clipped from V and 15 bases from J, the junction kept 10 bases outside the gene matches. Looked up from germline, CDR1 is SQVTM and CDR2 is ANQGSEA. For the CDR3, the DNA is TGCAGCGTGGACGACAGGGGCGCTCGGTACTTC. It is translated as CSVDDRGARYF.

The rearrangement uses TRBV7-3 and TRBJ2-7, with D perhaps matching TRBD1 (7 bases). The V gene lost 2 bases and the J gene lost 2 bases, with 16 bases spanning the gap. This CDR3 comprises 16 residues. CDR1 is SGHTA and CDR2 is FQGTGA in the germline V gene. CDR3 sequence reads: CASSLAGGTETYEQYF. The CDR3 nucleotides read TGTGCCAGCAGCTTAGCAGGGGGGACGGAAACCTACGAGCAGTACTTC.

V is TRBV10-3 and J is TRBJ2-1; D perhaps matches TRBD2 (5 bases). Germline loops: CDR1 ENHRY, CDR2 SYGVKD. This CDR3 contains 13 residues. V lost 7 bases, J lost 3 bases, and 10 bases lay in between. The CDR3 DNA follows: TGTGCCATCATGGACTCCTTCTACAATGAGCAGTTCTTC. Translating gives CAIMDSFYNEQFF.

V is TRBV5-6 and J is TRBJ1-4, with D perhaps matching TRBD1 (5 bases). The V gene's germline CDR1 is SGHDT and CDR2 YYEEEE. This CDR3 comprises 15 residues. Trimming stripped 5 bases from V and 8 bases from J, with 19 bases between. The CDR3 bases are TGTGCCAGCAGTCCCCGGCGGGACTCGGACGAAAAACTGTTTTTT. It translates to CASSPRRDSDEKLFF.

The CDR3 is CASSLTGTSGNYEQYF. The DNA of the CDR3 is TGTGCCAGCTCACTTACCGGGACTAGCGGGAACTACGAGCAGTACTTC. The chain combines TRBV18 with TRBJ2-7, with 13 positions matching TRBD2. The CDR3 runs to 16 residues. V lost 4 bases and J lost 3; bases outside the gene matches: 6. CDR1 and CDR2 from the germline V gene are KGHSH and LQKENI.

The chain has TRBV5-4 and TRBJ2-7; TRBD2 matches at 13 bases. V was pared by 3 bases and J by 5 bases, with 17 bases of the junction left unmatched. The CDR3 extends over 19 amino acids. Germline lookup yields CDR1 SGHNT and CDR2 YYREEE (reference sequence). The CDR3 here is CASSSPPGLAGHTPDEQYF. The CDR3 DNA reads TGTGCCAGCAGCTCACCGCCGGGACTAGCGGGACACACGCCCGACGAGCAGTACTTC. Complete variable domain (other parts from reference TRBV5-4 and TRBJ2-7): ETGVTQSPTHLIKTRGQQVTLRCSSQSGHNTVSWYQQALGQGPQFIFQYYREEENGRGNFPPRFSGLQFPNYSSELNVNALELDDSALYLCASSSPPGLAGHTPDEQYFGPGTRLTVT.

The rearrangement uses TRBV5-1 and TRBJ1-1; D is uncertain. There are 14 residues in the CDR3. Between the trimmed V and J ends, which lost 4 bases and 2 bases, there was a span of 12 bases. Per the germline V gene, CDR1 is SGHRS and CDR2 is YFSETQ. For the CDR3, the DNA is TGCGCCAGCAGCGTGAGAGGTACCAACACTGAAGCTTTCTTT. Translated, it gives CASSVRGTNTEAFF. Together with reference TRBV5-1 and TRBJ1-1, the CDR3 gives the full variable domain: KAGVTQTPRYLIKTRGQQVTLSCSPISGHRSVSWYQQTPGQGLQFLFEYFSETQRNKGNFPGRFSGRQFSNSRSEMNVSTLELGDSALYLCASSVRGTNTEAFFGQGTRLTVV.

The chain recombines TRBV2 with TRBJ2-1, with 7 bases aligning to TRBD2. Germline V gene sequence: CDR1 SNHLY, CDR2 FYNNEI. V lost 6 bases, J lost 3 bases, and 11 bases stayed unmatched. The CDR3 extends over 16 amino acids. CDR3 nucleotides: TGTGCCAGCAGCCCAACTCACCTAGCGGTCTACAATGAGCAGTTCTTC. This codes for CASSPTHLAVYNEQFF.

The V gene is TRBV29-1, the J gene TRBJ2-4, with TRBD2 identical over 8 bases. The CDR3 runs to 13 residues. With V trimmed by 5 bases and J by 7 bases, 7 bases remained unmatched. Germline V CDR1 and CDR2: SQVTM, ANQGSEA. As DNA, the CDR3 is TGCAGCGTTTGGGACGGCGGGGGGAACATTCAGTACTTC. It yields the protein CSVWDGGGNIQYF.

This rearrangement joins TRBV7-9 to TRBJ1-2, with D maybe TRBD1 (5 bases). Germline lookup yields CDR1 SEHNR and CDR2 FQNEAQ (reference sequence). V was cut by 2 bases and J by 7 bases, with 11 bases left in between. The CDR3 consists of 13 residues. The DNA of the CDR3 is TGTGCCAGCAGCTTACGGCAGGGTGGTGGCTACACCTTC. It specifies CASSLRQGGGYTF.

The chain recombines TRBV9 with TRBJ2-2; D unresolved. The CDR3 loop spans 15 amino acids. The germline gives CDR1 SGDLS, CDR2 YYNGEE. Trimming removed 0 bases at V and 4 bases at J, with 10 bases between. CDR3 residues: CASSVGPIGTGELFF. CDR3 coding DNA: TGTGCCAGCAGCGTAGGGCCCATTGGCACCGGGGAGCTGTTTTTT.

The CDR3 DNA sequence: TGTGCCAGCAGCCCCCTAGCCGGATTAAAGGGAGGTCAAGCCGGGGAGCTGTTTTTT. This encodes CASSPLAGLKGGQAGELFF. The chain has TRBV11-2 and TRBJ2-2; tentative D call: TRBD2 (6 bases). V was trimmed by 5 bases and J by 6 bases, leaving 28 bases between them. The V gene's germline CDR1 is SGHAT and CDR2 FQNNGV. The CDR3 loop spans 19 amino acids.

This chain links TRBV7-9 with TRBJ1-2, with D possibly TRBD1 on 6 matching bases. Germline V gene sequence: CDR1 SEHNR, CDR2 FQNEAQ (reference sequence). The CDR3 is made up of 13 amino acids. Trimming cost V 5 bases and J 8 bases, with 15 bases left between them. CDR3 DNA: TGTGCCAGCAGCCCGGACAGCCGTGTCGGCTACACCTTC. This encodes CASSPDSRVGYTF.

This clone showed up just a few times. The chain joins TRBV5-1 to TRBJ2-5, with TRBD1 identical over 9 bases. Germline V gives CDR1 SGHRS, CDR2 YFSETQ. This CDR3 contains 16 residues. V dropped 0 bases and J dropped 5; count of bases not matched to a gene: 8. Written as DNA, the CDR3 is TGCGCCAGCAGCTTGGCAGACAGGGGGAGGTTGGAGACCCAGTACTTC. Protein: CASSLADRGRLETQYF.

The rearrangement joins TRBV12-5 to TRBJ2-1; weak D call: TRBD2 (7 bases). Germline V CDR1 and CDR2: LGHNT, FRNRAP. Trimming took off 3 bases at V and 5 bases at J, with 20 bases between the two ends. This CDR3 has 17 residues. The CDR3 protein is CASGLWPGGASNNEQFF. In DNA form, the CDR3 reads TGTGCTAGTGGTTTATGGCCTGGGGGGGCCTCTAACAATGAGCAGTTCTTC.

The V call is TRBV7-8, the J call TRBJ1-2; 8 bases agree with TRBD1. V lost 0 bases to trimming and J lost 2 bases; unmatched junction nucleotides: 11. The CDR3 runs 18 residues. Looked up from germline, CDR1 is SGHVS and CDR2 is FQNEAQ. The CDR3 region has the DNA TGTGCCAGCAGCTTAGCCGGACAGGGAGAACACCGAAACTATGGCTACACCTTC. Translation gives CASSLAGQGEHRNYGYTF.

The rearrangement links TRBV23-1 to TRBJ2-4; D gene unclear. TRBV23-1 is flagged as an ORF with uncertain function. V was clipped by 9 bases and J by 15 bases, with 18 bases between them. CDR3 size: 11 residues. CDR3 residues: CARLGKIHAYF. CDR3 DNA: TGCGCCAGATTGGGCAAGATCCATGCGTACTTC.

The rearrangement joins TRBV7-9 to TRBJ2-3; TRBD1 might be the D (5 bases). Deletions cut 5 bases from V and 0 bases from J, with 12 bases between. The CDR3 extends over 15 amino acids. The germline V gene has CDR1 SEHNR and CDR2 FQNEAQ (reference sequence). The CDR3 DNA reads TGTGCCAGCAGCACCCTCAAGGGGAGCACAGATACGCAGTATTTT. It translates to CASSTLKGSTDTQYF.

The CDR3 spells CATSSDGQNQETQYF. The CDR3 DNA reads as TGTGCCACCAGCAGCGACGGACAGAACCAAGAGACCCAGTACTTC. The V and J genes are TRBV15 and TRBJ2-5, with TRBD1 as a possible D gene (6 bases). Germline assignment: CDR1 LNHNV and CDR2 YYDKDF (reference sequence). This CDR3 spans 15 amino acids. V was clipped by 3 bases and J by 0 bases, with 11 bases between them. Full variable domain (remainder filled in from reference TRBV15 and TRBJ2-5): DAMVIQNPRYQVTQFGKPVTLSCSQTLNHNVMYWYQQKSSQAPKLLFHYYDKDFNNEADTPDNFQSRRPNTSFCFLDIRSPGLGDTAMYLCATSSDGQNQETQYFGPGTRLLVL.

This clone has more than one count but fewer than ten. This CDR3 is CSVPTGQLSGNGYTF. The CDR3 bases are TGCAGCGTACCAACGGGACAGTTATCTGGGAATGGCTACACCTTC. This sequence joins TRBV29-1 and TRBJ1-2; TRBD1 matches 7 bases. The CDR3 covers 15 residues. V was clipped by 6 bases and J by 6 bases; unmatched bases: 16. Germline CDR1 is SQVTM and CDR2 is ANQGSEA.

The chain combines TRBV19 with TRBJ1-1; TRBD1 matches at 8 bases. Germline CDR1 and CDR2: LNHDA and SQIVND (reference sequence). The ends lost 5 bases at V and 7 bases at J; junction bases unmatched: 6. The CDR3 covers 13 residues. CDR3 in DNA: TGTGCCAGTAGTCCCGGACAGGGATATGAAGCTTTCTTT. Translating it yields CASSPGQGYEAFF.

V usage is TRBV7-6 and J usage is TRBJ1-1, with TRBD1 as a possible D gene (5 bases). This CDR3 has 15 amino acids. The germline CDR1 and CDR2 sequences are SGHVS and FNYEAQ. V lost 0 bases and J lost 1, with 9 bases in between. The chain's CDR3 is CASSLAGLRNTEAFF. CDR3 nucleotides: TGTGCCAGCAGCTTAGCGGGACTAAGGAACACTGAAGCTTTCTTT.

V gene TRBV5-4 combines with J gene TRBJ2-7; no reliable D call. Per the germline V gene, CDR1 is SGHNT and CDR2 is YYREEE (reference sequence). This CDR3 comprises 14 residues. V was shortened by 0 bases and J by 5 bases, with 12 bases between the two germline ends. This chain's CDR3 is CASSLASQVNEQYF. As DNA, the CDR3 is TGTGCCAGCAGCTTGGCGAGTCAAGTTAACGAGCAGTACTTC. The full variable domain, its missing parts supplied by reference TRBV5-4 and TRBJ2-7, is ETGVTQSPTHLIKTRGQQVTLRCSSQSGHNTVSWYQQALGQGPQFIFQYYREEENGRGNFPPRFSGLQFPNYSSELNVNALELDDSALYLCASSLASQVNEQYFGPGTRLTVT.